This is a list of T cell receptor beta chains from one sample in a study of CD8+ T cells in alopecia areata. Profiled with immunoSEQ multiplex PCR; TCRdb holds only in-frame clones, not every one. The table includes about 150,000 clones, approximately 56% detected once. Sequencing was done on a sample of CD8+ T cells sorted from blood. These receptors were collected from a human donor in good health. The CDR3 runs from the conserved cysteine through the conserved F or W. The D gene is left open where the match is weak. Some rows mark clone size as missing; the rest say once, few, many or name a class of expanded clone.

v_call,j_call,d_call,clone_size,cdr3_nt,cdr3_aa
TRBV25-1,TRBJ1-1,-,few,TGTGCCAGCAGCCTGGGGGGCGCGGGTACTGAAGCTTTCTTT,CASSLGGAGTEAFF
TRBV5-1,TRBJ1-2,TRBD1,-,TGCGCCAGCAGCACCCGACAGGGTAGAAACTATGGCTACACCTTC,CASSTRQGRNYGYTF
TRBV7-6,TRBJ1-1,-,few,TGTGCCAGCAGAGTACAGAACACTGAAGCTTTCTTT,CASRVQNTEAFF
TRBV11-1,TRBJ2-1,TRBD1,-,TGTGCCAGCAGTGGACAGGGACAAGAGGGTGAGCAGTTCTTC,CASSGQGQEGEQFF
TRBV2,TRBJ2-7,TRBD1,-,TGTGCCAGCAGCCAATGGGGACAGGGGTCCGGAGACGAGCAGTACTTC,CASSQWGQGSGDEQYF
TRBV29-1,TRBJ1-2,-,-,TGCAGCGTTGGACGGGTCAGATTTAACTATGGCTACACCTTC,CSVGRVRFNYGYTF
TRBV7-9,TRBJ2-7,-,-,TGTGCCAGCAGCCCTAACAATCGGGGGTACGAGCAGTACTTC,CASSPNNRGYEQYF
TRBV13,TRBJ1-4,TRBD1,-,TGTGCCAGCAGCCGACAGGGGAGCGCTAATGAAAAACTGTTTTTT,CASSRQGSANEKLFF
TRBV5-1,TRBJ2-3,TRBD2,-,TGCGCCAGCAGCTTGGAAGCGGGGGCCACAGATACGCAGTATTTT,CASSLEAGATDTQYF
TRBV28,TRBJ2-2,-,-,TGTGCCAGCAGTTTAAGGGGGTTCACCGGGGAGCTGTTTTTT,CASSLRGFTGELFF
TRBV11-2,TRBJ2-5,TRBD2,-,TGTGCCAGCAGCTTGTTCCCTAGCGGGGCTCAAGAGACCCAGTACTTC,CASSLFPSGAQETQYF
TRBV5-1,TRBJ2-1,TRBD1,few,TGCGCCAGTAGACCGGGACAGGGGAGGAGGGGGCAGTTCTTC,CASRPGQGRRGQFF
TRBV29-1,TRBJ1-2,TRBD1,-,TGCAGCGTTTGGGGACAGGGATACAACTATGGCTACACCTTC,CSVWGQGYNYGYTF
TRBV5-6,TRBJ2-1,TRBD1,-,TGTGCCAGCAGCTCAGACAGGGGGGGAAACGTTGAGCAGTTCTTC,CASSSDRGGNVEQFF
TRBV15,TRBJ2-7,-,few,TGTGCCACCAGCAGATCCTACTACGAGCAGTACTTC,CATSRSYYEQYF
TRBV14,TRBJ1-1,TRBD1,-,TGTGCCAGCAGCCAAGCAACAGGGGTAGGTCACACTGAAGCTTTCTTT,CASSQATGVGHTEAFF
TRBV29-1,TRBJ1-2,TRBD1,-,TGCAGCGTTGATACAGGGGTTTATGGCTACACCTTC,CSVDTGVYGYTF
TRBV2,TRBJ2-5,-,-,TGTGCCAGCAGTTTACAATCCGGACAGTCCCTGCTCCAAGAGACCCAGTACTTC,CASSLQSGQSLLQETQYF
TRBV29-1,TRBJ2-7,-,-,TGCAGCGTCAAGCTAGCCGCTTTCTACGAGCAGTACTTC,CSVKLAAFYEQYF
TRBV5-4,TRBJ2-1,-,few,TGTGCCAGCAGCTTGGAAGGAGGGGGCAATGAGCAGTTCTTC,CASSLEGGGNEQFF
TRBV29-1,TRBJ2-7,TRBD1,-,TGCAGCGCTTTTACCGGGACAGCCTACGAGCAGTACTTC,CSAFTGTAYEQYF
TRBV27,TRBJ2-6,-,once,TGTGCCAGCAGTTTTCGGACAGCCTCTGGGGCCAACGTCCTGACTTTC,CASSFRTASGANVLTF
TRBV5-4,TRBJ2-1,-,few,TGTGCCAGCAGCCCCCTCCCGTACAATGAGCAGTTCTTC,CASSPLPYNEQFF
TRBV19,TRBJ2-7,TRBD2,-,TGTGCCAGTAGTATAGCTCGAGCGGGAGCAGCATACGAGCAGTACTTC,CASSIARAGAAYEQYF
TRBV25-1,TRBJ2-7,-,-,TGTGCCAGCAGTGATTGGGACGGGGTAGGGACCTACGAGCAGTACTTC,CASSDWDGVGTYEQYF
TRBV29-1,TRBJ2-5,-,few,TGCAGCGTTGAAGGCCCGGACCCAGGAGGGACCCAGTACTTC,CSVEGPDPGGTQYF
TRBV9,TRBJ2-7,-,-,TGTGCCAGCAGCGTAGGAGTCACGACGGAGCAGTACTTC,CASSVGVTTEQYF
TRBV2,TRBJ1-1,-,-,TGTGCCAGCACGGGAGCTGAAGCTTTCTTT,CASTGAEAFF
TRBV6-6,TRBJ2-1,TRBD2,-,TGTGCCAGCGGGGGACTAGCGGACAATGAGCAGTTCTTC,CASGGLADNEQFF
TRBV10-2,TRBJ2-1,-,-,TGCGCCAGCAGGGTCAGGAATGAGCAGTTCTTC,CASRVRNEQFF
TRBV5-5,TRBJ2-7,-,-,TGTGCCAGCAGCCCTCTCCCAGGTCTGAGGCAGTACTTC,CASSPLPGLRQYF
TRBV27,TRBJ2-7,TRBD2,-,TGTGCCAGCAGCGCACGACTAGCGGGAGTATACGAGCAGTACTTC,CASSARLAGVYEQYF
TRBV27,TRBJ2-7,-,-,TGTGCCAGCAGTTTTTTTGGTGGGGACTACGAGCAGTACTTC,CASSFFGGDYEQYF
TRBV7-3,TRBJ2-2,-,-,TGTGCCAGCAACAGCCACACCGGGGAGCTGTTTTTT,CASNSHTGELFF
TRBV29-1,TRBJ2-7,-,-,TGCAGCGTTGGATTTGGTGGGCCGCATGACGAGCAGTACTTC,CSVGFGGPHDEQYF
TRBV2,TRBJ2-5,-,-,TGTGCCAGCAGGGGAGAGACCCAGTACTTC,CASRGETQYF
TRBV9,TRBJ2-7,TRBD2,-,TGTGCCAGCAGCCCCGGGACTAGATTCGACGAGCAGTACTTC,CASSPGTRFDEQYF
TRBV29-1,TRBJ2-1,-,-,TGCAGCGCTGGACCTCTTGGGCAGTTCTTC,CSAGPLGQFF
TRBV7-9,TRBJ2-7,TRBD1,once,TGTGCCAGCAGCCCCGCCGCAGGGGGCGAGCAGTACTTC,CASSPAAGGEQYF
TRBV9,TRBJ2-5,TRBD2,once,TGTGCCAGCAGCGCCGGGACTTACGGGGGGGAGACCCAGTACTTC,CASSAGTYGGETQYF
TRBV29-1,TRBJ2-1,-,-,TGCAGCGTGACTCAGGGTGAGGCCTACAATGAGCAGTTCTTC,CSVTQGEAYNEQFF
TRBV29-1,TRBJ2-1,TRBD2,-,TGCAGCGTTGAGATAGCGGGAGAGGATGAGCAGTTCTTC,CSVEIAGEDEQFF
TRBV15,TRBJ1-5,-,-,TGTGCCACCAGCGTTGGGACGGGCAATCAGCCCCAGCATTTT,CATSVGTGNQPQHF
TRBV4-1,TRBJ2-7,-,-,TGCGCCAGCAGCCAAAAAGACGCATACGAGCAGTACTTC,CASSQKDAYEQYF
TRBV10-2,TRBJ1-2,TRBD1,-,TGCGCCAGTTTTCCGGGACAGGAGAACTATGGCTACACCTTC,CASFPGQENYGYTF
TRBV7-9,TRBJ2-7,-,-,TGTGCCAGCAGCTCCTTCTACGAGCAGTACTTC,CASSSFYEQYF